The 14 T cell receptor beta chains below come from one sample, sequenced in a study of CD8 T cells in ankylosing spondylitis (dated by TCRdb to the late 2010s). Library preparation was by 5' RACE. For sequencing, an Illumina HiSeq 2500 was employed. TCRdb redid the processing of the public reads, applying fastp at Q25 and MiXCR, and retained in-frame beta chains. For every CDR3 protein sequence, its rows merge into one entry that carries the most common genes and DNA. In all, the sample holds just under 550,000 distinct CDR3 sequences, and 9.5% to 15% of those were seen once. The top ten clones comprise nearly 7% of the sample. Results the study describes overall, beyond this receptor: A TCR beta motif made up of several highly homologous amino acid variants appeared to be characteristic of blood from ankylosing spondylitis patients.

These receptors are not linked to any known antigen. What was sequenced was blood, either unsorted or a sorted T cell fraction (not recorded which). These receptors originate from a male donor with ankylosing spondylitis.

This rearrangement joins TRBV15 to TRBJ2-7; 10 nucleotides align to TRBD2. V was clipped by 3 bases and J by 9 bases; unmatched bases: 8. The germline gives CDR1 LNHNV, CDR2 YYDKDF (reference sequence). The CDR3 sequence is 14 residues long. The CDR3 sequence is CATSSASGGFGQYF. DNA for the CDR3: TGTGCCACCAGCAGTGCTAGCGGGGGTTTTGGGCAGTACTTC.

The chain employs TRBV2 and TRBJ1-1; no clear D. The CDR3 has 14 residues. V gave up 6 bases and J gave up 1 base, with 12 bases separating them. CDR1 is SNHLY, CDR2 FYNNEI, per germline. The chain's CDR3 is CASSPITGNTEAFF. The DNA for the CDR3 is TGTGCCAGCAGCCCCATCACGGGGAACACTGAAGCTTTCTTT.

The table lists this clonotype with a few counts. This chain connects TRBV5-1 to TRBJ2-5; D is ambiguous. V lost 4 bases and J lost 4, with 14 bases in between. The CDR3 is made up of 14 amino acids. The germline V gene encodes CDR1 SGHRS and CDR2 YFSETQ. The CDR3 reads CASSPVPKAETQYF. CDR3 nucleotides: TGCGCCAGCAGCCCGGTTCCCAAAGCAGAGACCCAGTACTTC.

The genes are TRBV27 and TRBJ2-1, with 8 bases matching TRBD2. Losses at the gene ends were 0 bases for V and 0 bases for J; bases not matched to a gene: 4. This CDR3 comprises 17 residues. In germline, CDR1 is MNHEY, CDR2 SMNVEV (reference sequence). The CDR3 loop reads CASSLSSGGPSYNEQFF. The CDR3 DNA reads as TGTGCCAGCAGTTTATCTTCGGGAGGGCCCTCCTACAATGAGCAGTTCTTC.

V is TRBV20-1 and J is TRBJ2-7; 9 bases match TRBD1. The CDR3 is 13 residues long. Germline V lookup: CDR1 DFQATT, CDR2 SNEGSKA (reference sequence). The junction had 10 bases not matched to a gene; V was cut back by 6 bases and J by 7 bases. CDR3 coding DNA: TGCAGTGCCGGCGGACAGGGGATTGGTGAGCAGTACTTC. Protein: CSAGGQGIGEQYF.

V usage is TRBV20-1 and J usage is TRBJ1-5, with D unclear. Germline V gene sequence: CDR1 DFQATT, CDR2 SNEGSKA (reference sequence). Trimming stripped 4 bases from V and 4 bases from J, with 8 bases between. This CDR3 has 12 amino acids. The CDR3 region has the DNA TGCAGTGCTAAGACTCGGAATCAGCCCCAGCATTTT. Protein product: CSAKTRNQPQHF.

This clonotype was observed a few times. The genes are TRBV7-2 and TRBJ1-4, with a tentative D call TRBD1 (5 bases). Trimming pared 6 bases from V and 3 bases from J, leaving 11 bases between. Germline lookup yields CDR1 SGHTA and CDR2 FQGNSA. This CDR3 comprises 14 residues. DNA of the CDR3: TGTGCCAGCAGTTCCGGGGGGTCTAATGAAAAACTGTTTTTT. Amino acid sequence: CASSSGGSNEKLFF. The complete variable domain, with remaining parts taken from reference TRBV7-2 and TRBJ1-4, reads GAGVSQSPSNKVTEKGKDVELRCDPISGHTALYWYRQSLGQGLEFLIYFQGNSAPDKSGLPSDRFSAERTGGSVSTLTIQRTQQEDSAVYLCASSSGGSNEKLFFGSGTQLSVL.

The chain combines TRBV7-2 with TRBJ2-7; possibly TRBD2 for D (7 bases). V was trimmed by 1 base and J by 3 bases, leaving 16 bases between them. The CDR3 is 16 residues long. CDR1 and CDR2 from the germline V gene are SGHTA and FQGNSA. The CDR3 DNA follows: TGTGCCAGCAGCTTAGAGGGGGGGATCGTAGGCTACGAGCAGTACGTC. It encodes CASSLEGGIVGYEQYV.

This rearrangement joins TRBV29-1 to TRBJ2-5; 10 nucleotides agree with TRBD2. The CDR3 has 14 amino acids. V shed 5 bases, J shed 2 bases, and the junction held 5 bases outside the gene matches. Looked up from germline, CDR1 is SQVTM and CDR2 is ANQGSEA. The CDR3, as DNA: TGCAGCGTTAAAAGGACTAGCGGACAAGAGACCCAGTACTTC. It translates to CSVKRTSGQETQYF.

This chain uses TRBV5-6 with TRBJ1-2; D is uncertain. Trimming removed 0 bases from V and 11 bases from J, with 20 bases in between. This CDR3 contains 15 residues. The germline gives CDR1 SGHDT, CDR2 YYEEEE. DNA of the CDR3: TGTGCCAGCAGCTTGGGGTCGGGTTCGTTTCTGCGGTACACCTTC. Translating it yields CASSLGSGSFLRYTF.

The CDR3 protein is CASSSNIRTVEAFF. The DNA for the CDR3 is TGTGCCAGCAGCTCAAATATACGGACAGTTGAGGCTTTCTTT. This chain links TRBV5-6 with TRBJ1-1; maybe TRBD1 (6 bases). V was shortened by 3 bases and J by 11 bases, with 20 bases between the two germline ends. The CDR3 covers 14 residues. From germline, CDR1 is SGHDT and CDR2 YYEEEE.

The CDR3 DNA reads as TGCAGTGCTAATAGACAGGGGGCAAATACGCAGTATTTT. Encoded protein: CSANRQGANTQYF. This rearrangement joins TRBV20-1 to TRBJ2-3; 10 bases are shared with TRBD1. Trimming cost V 4 bases and J 7 bases; bases outside gene matches: 5. Germline CDR1 and CDR2: DFQATT and SNEGSKA (reference sequence). The CDR3 totals 13 residues.

In this sample, this clonotype turned up once. The chain links TRBV20-1 to TRBJ2-7; 8 bases are shared with TRBD2. Germline V gene lookup returns CDR1 DFQATT and CDR2 SNEGSKA (reference sequence). This CDR3 is built from 12 residues. V lost 6 bases to trimming and J lost 3 bases; unmatched junction nucleotides: 4. Here the CDR3 reads CSAAGTSYEQYF. For the CDR3, the DNA is TGCAGTGCCGCCGGGACTAGCTACGAGCAGTACTTC.

This clonotype was seen ten or more times. The rearrangement links TRBV5-1 to TRBJ2-1; 9 bases fit TRBD2. The V segment lost 4 bases and the J segment 7 bases; nucleotides outside the gene matches: 9. There are 15 residues in the CDR3. Germline V lookup: CDR1 SGHRS, CDR2 YFSETQ. The CDR3 sequence: CASSPLAGGRNEQFF. The DNA of the CDR3 is TGCGCCAGCAGCCCTTTGGCGGGAGGGAGGAATGAGCAGTTCTTC.